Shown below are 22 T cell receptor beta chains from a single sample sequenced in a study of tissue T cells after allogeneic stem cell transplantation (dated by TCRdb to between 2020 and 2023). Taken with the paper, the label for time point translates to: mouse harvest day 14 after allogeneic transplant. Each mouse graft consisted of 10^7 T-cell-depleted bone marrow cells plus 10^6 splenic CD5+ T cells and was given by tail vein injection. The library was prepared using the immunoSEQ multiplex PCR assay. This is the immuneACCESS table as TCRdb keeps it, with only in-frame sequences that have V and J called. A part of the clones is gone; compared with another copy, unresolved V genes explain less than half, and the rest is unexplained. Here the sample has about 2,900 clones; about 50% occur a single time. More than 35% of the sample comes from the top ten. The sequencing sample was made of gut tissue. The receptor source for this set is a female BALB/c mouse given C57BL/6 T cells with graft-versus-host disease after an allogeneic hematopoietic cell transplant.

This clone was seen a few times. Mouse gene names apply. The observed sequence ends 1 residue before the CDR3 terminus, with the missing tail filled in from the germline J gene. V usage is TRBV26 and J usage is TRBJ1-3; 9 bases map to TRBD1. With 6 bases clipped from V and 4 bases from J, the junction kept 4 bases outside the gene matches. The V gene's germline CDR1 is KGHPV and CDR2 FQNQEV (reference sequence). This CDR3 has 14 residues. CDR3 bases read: TGTGCCAGCAGCCACAGGGGGCGAGGAAATACGCTCTAT. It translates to CASSHRGRGNTLY. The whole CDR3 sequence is CASSHRGRGNTLYF.

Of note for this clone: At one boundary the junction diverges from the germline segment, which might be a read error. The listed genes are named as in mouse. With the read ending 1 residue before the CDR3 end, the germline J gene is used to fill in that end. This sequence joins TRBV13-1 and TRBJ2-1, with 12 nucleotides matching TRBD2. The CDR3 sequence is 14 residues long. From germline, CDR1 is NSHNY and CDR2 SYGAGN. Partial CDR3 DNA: TGTGCCAACAGTGACTGGGGGGGCCGGGCTGAGCAGTTC. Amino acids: CANSDWGGRAEQF. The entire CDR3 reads CANSDWGGRAEQFF.

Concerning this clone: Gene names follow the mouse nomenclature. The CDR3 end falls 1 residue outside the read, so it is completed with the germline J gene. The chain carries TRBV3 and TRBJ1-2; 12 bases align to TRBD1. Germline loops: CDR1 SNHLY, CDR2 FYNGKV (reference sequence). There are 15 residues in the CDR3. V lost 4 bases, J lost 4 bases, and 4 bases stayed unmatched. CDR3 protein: CASSSGTGGGSDYTF. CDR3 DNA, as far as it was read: TGTGCCAGCAGCTCCGGGACAGGGGGCGGCTCCGACTACACC. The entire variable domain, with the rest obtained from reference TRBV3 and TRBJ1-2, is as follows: GPKVLQIPSHQIIDMGQMVTLNCDPVSNHLYFYWYKQILGQQMEFLVNFYNGKVMEKSKLFKDQFSVERPDGSYFTLKIQPTALEDSAVYFCASSSGTGGGSDYTFGSGTRLLVI.

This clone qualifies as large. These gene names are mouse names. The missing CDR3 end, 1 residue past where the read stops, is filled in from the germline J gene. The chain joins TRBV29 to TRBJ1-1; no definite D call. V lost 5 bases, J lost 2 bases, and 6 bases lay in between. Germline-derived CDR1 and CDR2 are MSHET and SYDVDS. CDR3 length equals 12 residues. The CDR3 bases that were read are TGTGCTAGCAGTCTACCTAACACAGAAGTCTTC. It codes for CASSLPNTEVF. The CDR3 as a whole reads CASSLPNTEVFF.

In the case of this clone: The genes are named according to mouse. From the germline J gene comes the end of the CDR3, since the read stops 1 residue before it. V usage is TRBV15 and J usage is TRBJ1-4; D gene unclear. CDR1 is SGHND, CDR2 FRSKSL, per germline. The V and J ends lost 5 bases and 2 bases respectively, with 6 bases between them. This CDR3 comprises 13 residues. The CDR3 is CASSKRSNERLFF. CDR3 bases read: TGTGCCAGCAGTAAACGATCCAACGAAAGATTATTT.

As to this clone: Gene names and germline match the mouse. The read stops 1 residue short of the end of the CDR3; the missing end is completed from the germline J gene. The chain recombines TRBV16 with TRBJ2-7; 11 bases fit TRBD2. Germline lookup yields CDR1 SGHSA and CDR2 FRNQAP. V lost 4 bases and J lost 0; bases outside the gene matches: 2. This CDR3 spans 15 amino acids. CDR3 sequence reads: CASSWTGGTSYEQYF. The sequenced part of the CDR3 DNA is TGTGCAAGCAGCTGGACTGGGGGGACCTCCTATGAACAGTAC.

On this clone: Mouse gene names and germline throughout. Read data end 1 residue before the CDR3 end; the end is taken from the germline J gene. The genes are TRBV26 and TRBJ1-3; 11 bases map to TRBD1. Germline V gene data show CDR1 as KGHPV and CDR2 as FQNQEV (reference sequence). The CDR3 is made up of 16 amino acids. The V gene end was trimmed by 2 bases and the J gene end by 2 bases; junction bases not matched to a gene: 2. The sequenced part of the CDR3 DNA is TGTGCCAGCAGTCTGCTGGACAGGGGGCCTGGAAATACGCTCTAT. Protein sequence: CASSLLDRGPGNTLY. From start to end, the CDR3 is CASSLLDRGPGNTLYF.

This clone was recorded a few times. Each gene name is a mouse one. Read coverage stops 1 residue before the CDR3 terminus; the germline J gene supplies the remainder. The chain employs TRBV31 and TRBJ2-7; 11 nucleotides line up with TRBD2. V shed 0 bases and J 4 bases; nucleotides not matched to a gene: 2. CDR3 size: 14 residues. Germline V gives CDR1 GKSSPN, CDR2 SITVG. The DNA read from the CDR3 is TGTGCCTGGAGTCTAGGGACTGGGGGTTATGAACAGTAC. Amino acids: CAWSLGTGGYEQY. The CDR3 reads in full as CAWSLGTGGYEQYF. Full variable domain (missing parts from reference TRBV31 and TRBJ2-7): AQTIHQWPVAEIKAVGSPLSLGCTIKGKSSPNLYWYWQATGGTLQQLFYSITVGQVESVVQLNLSASRPKDDQFILSTEKLLLSHSGFYLCAWSLGTGGYEQYFGPGTRLTVL.

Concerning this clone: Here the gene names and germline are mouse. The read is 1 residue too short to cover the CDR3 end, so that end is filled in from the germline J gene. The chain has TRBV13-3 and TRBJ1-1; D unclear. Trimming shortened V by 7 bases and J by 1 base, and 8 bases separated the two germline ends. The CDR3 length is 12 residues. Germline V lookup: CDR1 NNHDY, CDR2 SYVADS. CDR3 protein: CASRRQNTEVFF. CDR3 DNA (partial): TGTGCCAGCCGACGACAAAACACAGAAGTCTTC.

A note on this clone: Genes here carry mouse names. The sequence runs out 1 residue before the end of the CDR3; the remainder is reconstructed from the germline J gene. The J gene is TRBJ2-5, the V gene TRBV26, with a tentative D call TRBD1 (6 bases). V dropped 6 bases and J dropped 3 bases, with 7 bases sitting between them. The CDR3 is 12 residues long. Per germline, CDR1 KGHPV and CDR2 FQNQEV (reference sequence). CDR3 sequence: CASSGQQDTQYF. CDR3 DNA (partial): TGTGCCAGCAGCGGACAGCAAGACACCCAGTAC.

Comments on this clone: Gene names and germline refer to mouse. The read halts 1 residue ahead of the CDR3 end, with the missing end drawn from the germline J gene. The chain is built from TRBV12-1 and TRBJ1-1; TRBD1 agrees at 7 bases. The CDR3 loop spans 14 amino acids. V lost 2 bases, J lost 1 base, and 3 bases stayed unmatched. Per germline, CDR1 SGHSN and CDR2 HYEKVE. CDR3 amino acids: CASSRQGRNTEVFF. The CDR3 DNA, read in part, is TGTGCCAGCTCTCGACAGGGAAGGAACACAGAAGTCTTC. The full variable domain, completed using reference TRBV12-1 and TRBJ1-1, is DSGVVQSPRHIIKEKGGRSVLTCIPISGHSNVVWYQQTLGKELKFLIQHYEKVERDKGFLPSRFSVQQFDDYHSEMNMSALELEDSAMYFCASSRQGRNTEVFFGKGTRLTVV.

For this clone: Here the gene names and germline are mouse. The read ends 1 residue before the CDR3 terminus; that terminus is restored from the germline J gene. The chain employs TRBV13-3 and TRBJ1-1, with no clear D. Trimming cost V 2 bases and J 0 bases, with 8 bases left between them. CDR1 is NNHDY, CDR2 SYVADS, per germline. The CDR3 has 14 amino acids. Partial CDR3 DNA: TGTGCCAGCAGTGAGGTCAGAACAAACACAGAAGTCTTC. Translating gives CASSEVRTNTEVF. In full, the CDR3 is CASSEVRTNTEVFF.

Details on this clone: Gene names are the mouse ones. The CDR3 here is CASSATGNTEVFF. CDR3 DNA, as far as it was read: TGTGCCAGCAGTGCGACGGGAAACACAGAAGTCTTC. The chain couples TRBV13-1 to TRBJ1-1; no clear D. The CDR3 extends 1 residue past the end of the read, so its final part is completed from the germline J gene. Germline assignment: CDR1 NSHNY and CDR2 SYGAGN. CDR3 length equals 13 residues. With 3 bases removed from V and 1 base from J, the gap between germline ends came to 7 bases.

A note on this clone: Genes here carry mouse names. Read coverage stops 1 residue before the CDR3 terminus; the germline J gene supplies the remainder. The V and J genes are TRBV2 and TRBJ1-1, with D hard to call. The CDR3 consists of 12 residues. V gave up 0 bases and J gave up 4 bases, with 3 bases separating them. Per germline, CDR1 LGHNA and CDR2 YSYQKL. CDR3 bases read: TGTGCCAGCAGCCAAGAGATCACAGAAGTCTTC. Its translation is CASSQEITEVF. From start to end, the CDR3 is CASSQEITEVFF.

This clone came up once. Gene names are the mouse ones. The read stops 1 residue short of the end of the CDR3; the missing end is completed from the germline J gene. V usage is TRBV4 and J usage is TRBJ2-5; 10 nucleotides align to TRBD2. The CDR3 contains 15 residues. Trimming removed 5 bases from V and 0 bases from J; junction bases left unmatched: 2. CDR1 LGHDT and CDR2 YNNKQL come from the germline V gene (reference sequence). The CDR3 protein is CASSPTGGNQDTQYF. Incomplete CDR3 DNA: TGTGCCAGCAGCCCGACTGGGGGGAACCAAGACACCCAGTAC.

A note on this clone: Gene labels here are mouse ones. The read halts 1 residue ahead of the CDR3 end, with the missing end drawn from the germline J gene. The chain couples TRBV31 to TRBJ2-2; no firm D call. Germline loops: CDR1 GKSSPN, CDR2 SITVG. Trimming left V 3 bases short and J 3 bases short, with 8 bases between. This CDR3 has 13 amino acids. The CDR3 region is CAWSRQYTGQLYF. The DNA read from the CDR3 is TGTGCCTGGAGCCGACAATACACCGGGCAGCTCTAC. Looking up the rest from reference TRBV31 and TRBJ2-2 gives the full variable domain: AQTIHQWPVAEIKAVGSPLSLGCTIKGKSSPNLYWYWQATGGTLQQLFYSITVGQVESVVQLNLSASRPKDDQFILSTEKLLLSHSGFYLCAWSRQYTGQLYFGEGSKLTVL.

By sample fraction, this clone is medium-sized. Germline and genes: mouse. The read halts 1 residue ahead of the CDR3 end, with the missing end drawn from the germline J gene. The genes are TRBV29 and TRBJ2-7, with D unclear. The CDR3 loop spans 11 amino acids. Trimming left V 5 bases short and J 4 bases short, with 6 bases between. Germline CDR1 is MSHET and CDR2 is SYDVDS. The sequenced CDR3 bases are TGTGCTAGCAGTACTTCTTATGAACAGTAC. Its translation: CASSTSYEQY. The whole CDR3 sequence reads CASSTSYEQYF.

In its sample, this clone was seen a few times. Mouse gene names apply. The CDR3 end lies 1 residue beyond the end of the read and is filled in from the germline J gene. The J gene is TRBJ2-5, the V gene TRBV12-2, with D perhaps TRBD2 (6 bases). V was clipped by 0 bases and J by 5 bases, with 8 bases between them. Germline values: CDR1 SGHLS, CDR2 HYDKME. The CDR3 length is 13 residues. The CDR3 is CASSLGGSDTQYF. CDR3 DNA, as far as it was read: TGTGCCAGCTCTCTCGGGGGGTCAGACACCCAGTAC.

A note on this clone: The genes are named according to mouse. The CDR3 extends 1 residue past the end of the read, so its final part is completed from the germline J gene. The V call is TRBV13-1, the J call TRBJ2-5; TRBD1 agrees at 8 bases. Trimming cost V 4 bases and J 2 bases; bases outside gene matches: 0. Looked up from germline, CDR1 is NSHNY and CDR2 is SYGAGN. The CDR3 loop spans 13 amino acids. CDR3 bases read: TGTGCCAGCAGTACAGGGGGCCAAGACACCCAGTAC. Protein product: CASSTGGQDTQY. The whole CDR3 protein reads CASSTGGQDTQYF.

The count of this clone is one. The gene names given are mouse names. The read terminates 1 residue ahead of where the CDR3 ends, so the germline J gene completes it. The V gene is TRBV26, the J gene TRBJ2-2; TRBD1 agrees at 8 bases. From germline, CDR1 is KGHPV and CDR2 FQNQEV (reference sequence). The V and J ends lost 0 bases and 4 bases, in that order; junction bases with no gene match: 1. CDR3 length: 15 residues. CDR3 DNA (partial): TGTGCCAGCAGTCTGTCCAGGGGGCCCACCGGGCAGCTCTAC. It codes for CASSLSRGPTGQLY. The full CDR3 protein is CASSLSRGPTGQLYF. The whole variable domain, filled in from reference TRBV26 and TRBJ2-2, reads NSKVIQTPRYLVKGQGQKAKMRCIPEKGHPVVFWYQQNKNNEFKFLINFQNQEVLQQIDMTEKRFSAECPSNSPCSLEIQSSEAGDSALYLCASSLSRGPTGQLYFGEGSKLTVL.

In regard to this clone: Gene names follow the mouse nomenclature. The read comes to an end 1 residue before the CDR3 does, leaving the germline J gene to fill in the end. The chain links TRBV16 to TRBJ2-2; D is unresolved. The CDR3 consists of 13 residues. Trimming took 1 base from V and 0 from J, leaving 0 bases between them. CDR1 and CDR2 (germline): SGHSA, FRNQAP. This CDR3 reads CASSLANTGQLYF. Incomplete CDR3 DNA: TGTGCAAGCAGCTTAGCAAACACCGGGCAGCTCTAC.

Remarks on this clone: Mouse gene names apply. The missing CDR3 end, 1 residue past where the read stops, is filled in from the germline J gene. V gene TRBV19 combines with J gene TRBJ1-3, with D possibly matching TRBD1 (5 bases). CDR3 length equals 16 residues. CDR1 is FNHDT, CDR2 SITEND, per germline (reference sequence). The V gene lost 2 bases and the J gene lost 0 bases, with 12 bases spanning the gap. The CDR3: CASSIPRQNSGNTLYF. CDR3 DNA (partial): TGTGCCAGCAGTATCCCAAGACAGAATTCTGGAAATACGCTCTAT.